This is a list of T cell receptor beta chains from one sample in a study of blood T cell repertoires in COVID-19. TCRdb's table, derived via immunoSEQ multiplex PCR, lists solely in-frame clones and lacks some. The table has about 160,000 clones, approximately 95% seen once. The sample taken for sequencing was peripheral blood. Receptor source: a woman in her fifties or sixties with COVID-19, enrolled during active disease. CDR3s include the opening cysteine and the closing phenylalanine or tryptophan. A D gene is named only where the DNA matches it firmly. Not every row has a clone size; where given, it reads once, few, many or a size class.

- TRBJ2-2 TRBD2 TRBV7-2 TGTGCCAGCAGCTTAGATATAGCGGGGGGGTCGTCGACCGGGGAGCTGTTTTTT CASSLDIAGGSSTGELFF
- TRBJ1-1 TRBD1 TRBV6-5 TGTGCCAGCAGTTATTTCGGGACAGGGATAGACACTGAAGCTTTCTTT CASSYFGTGIDTEAFF
- TRBJ1-5 - TRBV19 TGTGCCAGTAGTAGGCCACTTCTAGGACTGCCGACCAGCAATCAGCCCCAGCATTTT CASSRPLLGLPTSNQPQHF
- TRBJ2-3 - TRBV20-1 TGCAGTACCGAGAAGGATACGCAGTATTTT CSTEKDTQYF
- TRBJ1-1 TRBD1 TRBV6-2/TRBV6-3 TGTGCCAGCAGTTACTCCTCAACCGGGACAGGGGGCTTAAAGACTGAAGCTTTCTTT CASSYSSTGTGGLKTEAFF
- TRBJ2-1 TRBD1 TRBV15 TGTGCCACCAGCAGCTCCGGGACAGGTGGATTGATTTACAATGAGCAGTTCTTC CATSSSGTGGLIYNEQFF
- TRBJ1-2 - TRBV5-6 TGTGCCAGCAGCTTGTCTCGACTAGGATATGGCTACACCTTC CASSLSRLGYGYTF
- TRBJ1-1 - TRBV15 TGTGCCACCAGCAGAGATCTTACGGGGGGTGCTGAAGCTTTCTTT CATSRDLTGGAEAFF
- TRBJ1-1 - TRBV18 TGTGCCAGCTCACCACGCGGGGAGGGGGGTGAAGCTTTCTTT CASSPRGEGGEAFF
- TRBJ2-7 - TRBV9 TGTGCCAGCAGCGTAGGGGCTAGCGACTCCTACGAGCAGTACTTC CASSVGASDSYEQYF
- TRBJ2-1 TRBD2 TRBV9 TGTGCCAGCAGTCGAGCGGGGGGGTCCTACAATGAGCAGTTCTTC CASSRAGGSYNEQFF
- TRBJ1-4 - TRBV10-3 TGTGCCATCAGTGAGTCGACAGCTCCCGGTGAAAAACTGTTTTTT CAISESTAPGEKLFF
- TRBJ2-7 TRBD1 TRBV27 TGTGCCAGCAGTCGCCATTTCGGGACAGGGTCCTACGAGCAGTACTTC CASSRHFGTGSYEQYF
- TRBJ2-1 TRBD2 TRBV2 TGTGCCAGCAGGGAGCTAGCGGGGGGGTCGAATGAGCAGTTCTTC CASRELAGGSNEQFF
- TRBJ2-1 - TRBV7-2 TGTGCCAGCAGCTTAGTGGGGCCGAGAGCAGAGCAGTTCTTC CASSLVGPRAEQFF
- TRBJ1-2 - TRBV6-4 TGTGCCAGCAGTGACTATCCAGGGAACTATGGCTACACCTTC CASSDYPGNYGYTF
- TRBJ1-5 - TRBV5-6 TGTGCCAGCAGCTTGAGAGGGAGCAATCAGCCCCAGCATTTT CASSLRGSNQPQHF
- TRBJ1-1 TRBD1 TRBV5-1 TGCGCCAGCAGCCCCGGACAGGGTGGTAACACTGAAGCTTTCTTT CASSPGQGGNTEAFF
- TRBJ2-3 TRBD2 TRBV10-3 TGTGCCATCAGTACTAGCGGGGGCACAGATACGCAGTATTTT CAISTSGGTDTQYF
- TRBJ1-5 - TRBV19 TGTGCCAGTAGTCGCGGGACTATTAGCAATCAGCCCCAGCATTTT CASSRGTISNQPQHF
- TRBJ1-2 TRBD1 TRBV11-2 TGTGCCAGCAGATTAGGACAGGGTTCTATCGGAGGCTACACCTTC CASRLGQGSIGGYTF
- TRBJ1-1 - TRBV9 TGTGCCAGCAGCGCCCGCGAGGTGTTGAACACTGAAGCTTTCTTT CASSAREVLNTEAFF
- TRBJ2-3 TRBD2 TRBV7-9 TGTGCCAGCAGCCTAGCGGGGGGGCGTACAGATACGCAGTATTTT CASSLAGGRTDTQYF
once TRBJ1-2 - TRBV19 TGTGCCAGTAGTATAGGGCCGCTCAGCTCTAGGGGCTACACCTTC CASSIGPLSSRGYTF
- TRBJ1-4 TRBD1 TRBV4-1 TGCGCCAGCAGCCCTAGACAGGGGGCATTGGAAAAACTGTTTTTT CASSPRQGALEKLFF
- TRBJ2-3 TRBD1 TRBV3-1/TRBV3-2 TGTGCCAGCAGCCCAAGGACAGGTGGGCGGACAGATACGCAGTATTTT CASSPRTGGRTDTQYF
- TRBJ1-6 TRBD1 TRBV6-5 TGTGCCAGTGCACAGGGGGAATCACCCCTCCACTTT CASAQGESPLHF
once TRBJ1-4 - TRBV19 TGTGCCAGTAGTGACAGAGCAACTAATGAAAAACTGTTTTTT CASSDRATNEKLFF
- TRBJ1-1 TRBD1 TRBV3-1/TRBV3-2 TGTGCCAGCAGCCACCAGGACAGGGCTGACGAAGCTTTCTTT CASSHQDRADEAFF
- TRBJ1-2 - TRBV6-5 TGTGCCAGCAGTCACAGGGCCGGGGGCTACACCTTC CASSHRAGGYTF
- TRBJ2-2 - TRBV27 TGTGCCAGCAGTTTAGTGGCTGGCGAGCTGTTTTTT CASSLVAGELFF